The 5 T cell receptor beta chains listed next were all sequenced from one sample in a study of blood T cell repertoires in COVID-19. Produced via immunoSEQ multiplex PCR; TCRdb's table is partial and in-frame only. This repertoire shows 300,000 to 400,000 clones, 75% to 90% found once; its top ten account for 1.5% to 2%. Input material: PBMCs or T cells enriched from blood (not recorded which). These receptors originate from a woman in her thirties who had been exposed to COVID-19.

The chain recombines TRBV28 with TRBJ2-7, with a possible D match to TRBD2 (5 bases). Per germline, CDR1 MDHEN and CDR2 SYDVKM. CDR3 length: 14 residues. V dropped 11 bases and J dropped 5 bases, with 22 bases sitting between them. As DNA, the CDR3 is TGTGCCGCTGGCGATTTCGGGAAGAGTAACGAGCAGTACTTC. Its protein is CAAGDFGKSNEQYF. Filled out from reference TRBV28 and TRBJ2-7, the complete variable domain reads DVKVTQSSRYLVKRTGEKVFLECVQDMDHENMFWYRQDPGLGLRLIYFSYDVKMKEKGDIPEGYSVSREKKERFSLILESASTNQTSMYLCAAGDFGKSNEQYFGPGTRLTVT.

V is TRBV30 and J is TRBJ1-2; D is unresolved. Per germline, CDR1 GTSNPN and CDR2 SVGIG (reference sequence). CDR3 length: 14 amino acids. Deletions cut 2 bases from V and 3 bases from J, with 13 bases between. CDR3: CAWSKSSRDYGYTF. The CDR3 nucleotides read TGTGCCTGGAGTAAGTCTTCTCGGGACTATGGCTACACCTTC.

The CDR3 coding sequence is TGTGCCAGCAGCCAAGATCTCTACGAGCAGTACTTC. Amino acid sequence: CASSQDLYEQYF. The chain has TRBV3-1 (or the pseudogene TRBV3-2) and TRBJ2-7; D call uncertain. V gave up 0 bases and J gave up 3 bases, with 3 bases separating them. CDR1 LGHDT and CDR2 YNNKEL come from the germline V gene (reference sequence). The CDR3 is 12 amino acids.

The chain combines TRBV3-1 (or the pseudogene TRBV3-2) with TRBJ1-2; D might be TRBD1 (5 bases). Germline CDR1 LGHDT, CDR2 YNNKEL (reference sequence). The germline V and J ends were trimmed by 10 bases and 2 bases, with 20 bases remaining between them. This CDR3 has 15 amino acids. CDR3 residues: CATKKQKGQNYGYTF. The CDR3 region has the DNA TGTGCCACCAAAAAACAGAAGGGGCAAAACTATGGCTACACCTTC.

The rearrangement joins TRBV6-5 to TRBJ1-3; 7 bases are shared with TRBD1. Germline values: CDR1 MNHEY, CDR2 SVGAGI. V lost 8 bases to trimming and J lost 0 bases; unmatched junction nucleotides: 4. CDR3 length equals 14 residues. The CDR3 coding sequence is TGTGCCAGCCACCGGGACAGCTCTGGAAACACCATATATTTT. It codes for CASHRDSSGNTIYF.